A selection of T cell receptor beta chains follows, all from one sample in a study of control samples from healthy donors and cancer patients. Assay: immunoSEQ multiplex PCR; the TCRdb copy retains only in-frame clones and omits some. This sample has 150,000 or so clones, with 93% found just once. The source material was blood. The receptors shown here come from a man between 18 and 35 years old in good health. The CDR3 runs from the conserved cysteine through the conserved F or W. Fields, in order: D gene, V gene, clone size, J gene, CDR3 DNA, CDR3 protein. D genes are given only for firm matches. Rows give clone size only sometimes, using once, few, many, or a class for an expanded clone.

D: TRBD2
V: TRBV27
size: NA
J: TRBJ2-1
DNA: TGTGCCAGCAGCCCAGGACTAGCGGGAGTTAATGAGCAGTTCTTC
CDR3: CASSPGLAGVNEQFF

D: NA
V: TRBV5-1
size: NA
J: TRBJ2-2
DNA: TGCGCCAGCAGCCAGGGCCCTATGAACACCGGGGAGCTGTTTTTT
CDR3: CASSQGPMNTGELFF

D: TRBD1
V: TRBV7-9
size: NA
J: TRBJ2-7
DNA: TGTGCCAGCAGCTTGTCCAGGGGGCTTCCCTACGAGCAGTACTTC
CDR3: CASSLSRGLPYEQYF

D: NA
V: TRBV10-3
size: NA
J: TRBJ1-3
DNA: TGTGCCATCACCGAAGATGGAAACACCATATATTTT
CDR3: CAITEDGNTIYF

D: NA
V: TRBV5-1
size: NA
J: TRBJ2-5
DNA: TGCGCCAGCAGCTGGAGGGAATACAAAGAGACCCAGTACTTC
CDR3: CASSWREYKETQYF

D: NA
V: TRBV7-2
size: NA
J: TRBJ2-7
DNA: TGTGCCAGCAGCCTAATGGGGGTAGATATTCCCTACGAGCAGTACTTC
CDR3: CASSLMGVDIPYEQYF

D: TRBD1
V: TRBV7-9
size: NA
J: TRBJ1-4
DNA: TGTGCCAGCAGCACCACGGGGACAGCAATTAATGAAAAACTGTTTTTT
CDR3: CASSTTGTAINEKLFF

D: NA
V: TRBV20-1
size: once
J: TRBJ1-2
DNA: TGCAGTGCTAGTTCCACAAACTATGGCTACACCTTC
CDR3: CSASSTNYGYTF

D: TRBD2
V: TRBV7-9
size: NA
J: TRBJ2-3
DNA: TGTGCCAGCAGCTCGCTAGCGGGAGGACCCACAGATACGCAGTATTTT
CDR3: CASSSLAGGPTDTQYF

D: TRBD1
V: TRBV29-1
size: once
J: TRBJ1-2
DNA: TGCAGCGTCACCGGGACAGGGTACGACTATGGCTACACCTTC
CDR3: CSVTGTGYDYGYTF

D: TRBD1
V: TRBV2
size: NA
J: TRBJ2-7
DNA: TGTGCCAGCAGTGAAGCGCTCCTTTGGACAGGGAGTACCTACGAGCAGTACTTC
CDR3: CASSEALLWTGSTYEQYF